This is a list of T cell receptor beta chains from one sample in a study of HIV-infected patients and healthy controls. Each CDR3 protein gets one entry after TCRdb re-called the 5' RACE reads with MiXCR. The table has some 20,000 distinct CDR3 sequences, roughly a fifth seen once; the top ten hold 33%. Specimen: CD8+ T cells from blood. All receptors come from a human donor in good health. Each CDR3 is given with its conserved first and last residue. The D gene is left open where the match is weak. Rows give clone size only sometimes, using once, few, many, or a class for an expanded clone.

abundance: few
v_gene: TRBV7-6
j_gene: TRBJ2-1
len: 12
d_gene: .
CDR3aa: CASRDSVNEQFF
CDR3nt: TGTGCCAGCAGAGATAGCGTAAATGAGCAGTTCTTC

abundance: .
v_gene: TRBV6-5
j_gene: TRBJ2-2
len: 16
d_gene: .
CDR3aa: CASSYSTGGVGGELFF
CDR3nt: TGTGCCAGCAGTTACTCTACGGGGGGCGTAGGCGGGGAGCTGTTTTTT

abundance: many
v_gene: TRBV3-1
j_gene: TRBJ1-2
len: 13
d_gene: .
CDR3aa: CASSQGETYGYTF
CDR3nt: TGTGCCAGCAGCCAGGGTGAGACCTATGGCTACACCTTC

abundance: .
v_gene: TRBV4-1
j_gene: TRBJ1-5
len: 17
d_gene: TRBD1
CDR3aa: CASSQKPGQGAVQPQHF
CDR3nt: TGCGCCAGCAGCCAAAAACCGGGACAGGGGGCTGTTCAGCCCCAGCATTTT

abundance: .
v_gene: TRBV4-2
j_gene: TRBJ2-3
len: 16
d_gene: TRBD2
CDR3aa: CASSQGLAGGTDTQYF
CDR3nt: TGTGCCAGCAGCCAAGGACTAGCGGGGGGCACAGATACGCAGTATTTT

abundance: few
v_gene: TRBV7-9
j_gene: TRBJ1-1
len: 13
d_gene: .
CDR3aa: CASSRRTVSEAFF
CDR3nt: TGTGCCAGCAGCCGCCGGACAGTTTCTGAAGCTTTCTTT

abundance: .
v_gene: TRBV9
j_gene: TRBJ2-3
len: 15
d_gene: .
CDR3aa: CASSEDSGYTDTQYF
CDR3nt: TGTGCCAGCAGCGAAGATAGCGGTTACACAGATACGCAGTATTTT

abundance: few
v_gene: TRBV7-9
j_gene: TRBJ2-7
len: 15
d_gene: TRBD1
CDR3aa: CASSSRTGGSYEQYF
CDR3nt: TGTGCCAGCAGCTCCCGGACAGGGGGTTCCTACGAGCAGTACTTC

abundance: .
v_gene: TRBV10-3
j_gene: TRBJ2-3
len: 13
d_gene: .
CDR3aa: CAISDSAWDTQYF
CDR3nt: TGTGCCATCAGTGATTCGGCCTGGGATACGCAGTATTTT

abundance: .
v_gene: TRBV11-3
j_gene: TRBJ2-1
len: 16
d_gene: TRBD2
CDR3aa: CASSLRLAGSYNEQFF
CDR3nt: TGTGCCAGCAGCTTACGCCTAGCGGGCTCCTACAATGAGCAGTTCTTC

abundance: many
v_gene: TRBV6-2/TRBV6-3
j_gene: TRBJ2-1
len: 14
d_gene: TRBD2
CDR3aa: CASSRLAGGNEQFF
CDR3nt: TGTGCCAGCAGCCGACTAGCGGGAGGAAATGAGCAGTTCTTC

abundance: .
v_gene: TRBV19
j_gene: TRBJ1-4
len: 15
d_gene: TRBD1
CDR3aa: CASSFRQGNPEKLFF
CDR3nt: TGTGCCAGTAGTTTCCGACAGGGTAACCCTGAAAAACTGTTTTTT

abundance: many
v_gene: TRBV12-3/TRBV12-4
j_gene: TRBJ2-2
len: 13
d_gene: .
CDR3aa: CASSLANTGELFF
CDR3nt: TGTGCCAGCAGTTTGGCGAACACCGGGGAGCTGTTTTTT

abundance: many
v_gene: TRBV28
j_gene: TRBJ2-7
len: 14
d_gene: TRBD2
CDR3aa: CASSSGRASYEQYF
CDR3nt: TGTGCCAGCTCTAGCGGGAGGGCCTCCTACGAGCAGTACTTC

abundance: few
v_gene: TRBV5-1
j_gene: TRBJ2-5
len: 15
d_gene: .
CDR3aa: CASSLEAAPQETQYF
CDR3nt: TGCGCCAGCAGCTTGGAGGCAGCCCCCCAGGAGACCCAGTACTTC

abundance: many
v_gene: TRBV4-1
j_gene: TRBJ2-7
len: 15
d_gene: TRBD1
CDR3aa: CASSQGGQGVYEQYF
CDR3nt: TGCGCCAGCAGCCAAGGGGGACAGGGGGTCTACGAGCAGTACTTC

abundance: many
v_gene: TRBV7-2
j_gene: TRBJ1-2
len: 16
d_gene: .
CDR3aa: CASSPTMGGAGYGYTF
CDR3nt: TGTGCCAGCAGCCCGACAATGGGGGGCGCCGGCTATGGCTACACCTTC

abundance: few
v_gene: TRBV20-1
j_gene: TRBJ1-2
len: 15
d_gene: .
CDR3aa: CSATEYLTASYGYTF
CDR3nt: TGCAGTGCTACAGAATACCTGACAGCATCCTATGGCTACACCTTC

abundance: many
v_gene: TRBV4-2
j_gene: TRBJ1-4
len: 15
d_gene: TRBD1
CDR3aa: CASSQEDRGYEKLFF
CDR3nt: TGTGCCAGCAGCCAGGAGGACAGGGGGTACGAAAAACTGTTTTTT

abundance: many
v_gene: TRBV14
j_gene: TRBJ2-1
len: 18
d_gene: TRBD1
CDR3aa: CASSHSTIYRDRATEQFF
CDR3nt: TGTGCCAGCAGCCACTCCACGATATACCGGGACAGGGCAACTGAGCAGTTCTTC

abundance: few
v_gene: TRBV7-9
j_gene: TRBJ2-3
len: 11
d_gene: .
CDR3aa: CASSYADTQYF
CDR3nt: TGTGCCAGCAGCTATGCGGATACGCAGTATTTT

abundance: few
v_gene: TRBV9
j_gene: TRBJ2-3
len: 13
d_gene: .
CDR3aa: CASSVGATDTQYF
CDR3nt: TGTGCCAGCAGCGTAGGGGCCACAGATACGCAGTATTTT

abundance: .
v_gene: TRBV11-2
j_gene: TRBJ2-2
len: 15
d_gene: TRBD2
CDR3aa: CASSLGGTRGMELFF
CDR3nt: TGTGCCAGCAGCTTAGGAGGGACTAGAGGAATGGAGCTGTTTTTT

abundance: .
v_gene: TRBV18
j_gene: TRBJ2-1
len: 16
d_gene: TRBD1
CDR3aa: CASSPTIRDRANEQFF
CDR3nt: TGTGCCAGCTCACCAACCATCCGGGACAGGGCCAATGAGCAGTTCTTC

abundance: .
v_gene: TRBV19
j_gene: TRBJ2-2
len: 15
d_gene: .
CDR3aa: CASSIKLIYTGELFF
CDR3nt: TGTGCCAGTAGTATTAAGTTGATATACACCGGGGAGCTGTTTTTT